This TCR beta chain was sequenced during a study of cytomegalovirus exposure and HLA in healthy donors. J lost 6 bases, V lost 0 bases, and 4 bases had no gene match. The V gene's germline CDR1 is GTSNPN and CDR2 SVGIG (reference sequence). The length of the CDR3 is 13 residues. PCR amplification relied on 60 Vbeta primers (plus 13 Jbeta primers). The protocol was immunoSEQ multiplex PCR, while the TCRdb copy is restricted to in-frame clones and leaves out a portion. The repertoire shows 60,000 to 80,000 clones; the top ten hold approximately 0.81%. The sequence came from a boy younger than 18 in good health and CMV-seronegative. The chain employs TRBV30 and TRBJ1-1; 7 positions agree with TRBD1. Material for sequencing was PBMCs. As DNA, the CDR3 is TGTGCCTGGAGTGTAGACAGGGACGCTGAAGCTTTCTTT. Residues: CAWSVDRDAEAFF.